The TCR beta chain under discussion was sequenced for a study of blood T cell repertoires in COVID-19. Study details: Italy, Spain and the United States were the sources of the convalescent and acute COVID-19 samples. T cells, B-cell-depleted T cells, or PBMCs provided the cDNA or gDNA that served as material.

V gave up 3 bases and J gave up 5 bases, with 8 bases separating them. CDR3 length: 13 residues. Seattle participants joined during active infection and were tracked over time. Per the original methods: Estimation of nucleated cell counts was performed using reference gene primer amplification. Assay: immunoSEQ multiplex PCR; the TCRdb copy retains only in-frame clones and omits some. From that table come the V and J calls and clone size; the DNA was used to work out D and trimming. The sample has tens of thousands of clones; approximately 80% are singletons. The source of this sequence is a man younger than 40 with COVID-19, enrolled during active disease. The chain employs TRBV12-3 or TRBV12-4 and TRBJ2-1; D is unresolved. What was sequenced was peripheral blood. As DNA, the CDR3 is TGTGCCAGCAGTTTTGAACAAAACAATGAGCAGTTCTTC. It is translated as CASSFEQNNEQFF.